The entry that follows covers one TCR beta chain sequence. The antigen remains undetermined. Prepared libraries of TCR beta cDNA carried unique molecular identifiers. Once about 0.95 to 10 million T cells were used, a few hundred thousand cDNA molecules resulted. TCRdb independently ran MiXCR on the PCR reads; one entry per CDR3 protein. The sample records about 770,000 distinct CDR3 sequences, about half being singletons. This sample was included in a study of post-analysis software for immune sequencing data. Across the whole study: Relapsing-remitting, secondary progressive and progressive-relapsing forms made up the multiple sclerosis disease courses.

V lost 3 bases and J lost 6; bases outside the gene matches: 3. The CDR3 has 14 amino acids. General observations from the study: Patients used a handful of TRBV segments, including TRBV5-6, TRBV5-1 and TRBV20-1, more often than controls. Normalized Chao1 diversity was significantly reduced in patients versus controls. Batch-mates among the samples co-clustered strongly by F measure.

This TCR derives from a girl aged 10 to 17 with multiple sclerosis. The sample comprised blood. The chain links TRBV12-3 or TRBV12-4 to TRBJ2-1; 9 positions match TRBD2. The CDR3 sequence: CASSFSGSSNEQFF. The CDR3 DNA reads TGTGCCAGCAGTTTTAGCGGGAGTTCCAATGAGCAGTTCTTC.